The 23 T cell receptor beta chains below were found in one sample sequenced in a study of cytomegalovirus exposure and HLA in healthy donors. Data came from immunoSEQ multiplex PCR; TCRdb stores just in-frame clones and leaves some out. Here the sample spans about 220,000 clones, around 90% being singletons. The sequenced sample was PBMCs. The receptors shown here come from a young woman in good health and CMV-seronegative.

The rearrangement uses TRBV5-1 and TRBJ2-5; D possibly corresponds to TRBD1 (5 bases). The CDR3 is 15 amino acids. Looked up from germline, CDR1 is SGHRS and CDR2 is YFSETQ. V lost 5 bases and J lost 5, with 19 bases in between. As DNA, the CDR3 is TGCGCCAGCAGTAGGAGACAGCGCTGGGGTGAGACCCAGTACTTC. This sequence encodes CASSRRQRWGETQYF.

This clone was recorded once. The J gene is TRBJ1-2, the V gene TRBV2; 7 bases are shared with TRBD1. Unmatched junction bases numbered 11, after V lost 5 bases and J lost 5 bases. Germline-derived CDR1 and CDR2 are SNHLY and FYNNEI. The CDR3 is 15 residues long. The DNA of the CDR3 is TGTGCCAGCAGTCTCGCCCCCGGGACAGCGTATGGCTACACCTTC. Translation gives CASSLAPGTAYGYTF.

This clone has a handful of counts. V gene TRBV27 combines with J gene TRBJ1-5; D possibly corresponds to TRBD1 (5 bases). Per germline, CDR1 MNHEY and CDR2 SMNVEV (reference sequence). This CDR3 has 11 amino acids. V lost 10 bases and J 7 bases, leaving 11 bases between the germline ends. The CDR3 spells CATGGGQPQHF. In DNA form, the CDR3 reads TGTGCCACCGGGGGGGGACAGCCCCAGCATTTT.

V is TRBV7-9 and J is TRBJ1-2; a possible D gene is TRBD1 (6 bases). The CDR3 consists of 12 residues. Germline CDR1 is SEHNR and CDR2 is FQNEAQ (reference sequence). V lost 5 bases and J lost 9, with 13 bases in between. CDR3 loop: CASSGTDSRYTF. The CDR3 DNA is TGTGCCAGCAGCGGGACGGACAGCCGCTACACCTTC.

The chain is built from TRBV23-1 and TRBJ1-3; tentative D call: TRBD1 (5 bases). TRBV23-1 is sorted into the ORF group, with uncertain function. The CDR3 contains 15 residues. Trimming removed 0 bases at V and 4 bases at J, with 10 bases between. Here the CDR3 DNA reads TGCGCCAGCAGTCAATCTTGCGACAGAGGAAACACCATATATTTT. Encoded protein: CASSQSCDRGNTIYF.

The chain couples TRBV7-3 to TRBJ2-3, with 9 nucleotides matching TRBD2. This CDR3 region has 15 residues. Germline lookup yields CDR1 SGHTA and CDR2 FQGTGA. V dropped 5 bases and J dropped 5; count of bases not matched to a gene: 8. The CDR3 nucleotides read TGTGCCAGCAGCCCCAAGCGGGAGGACCTAGATACGCAGTATTTT. Translating gives CASSPKREDLDTQYF.

The genes are TRBV2 and TRBJ1-4, with D perhaps TRBD1 (6 bases). Germline V gives CDR1 SNHLY, CDR2 FYNNEI. The CDR3 has 14 amino acids. V was shortened by 7 bases and J by 7 bases, with 16 bases between the two germline ends. CDR3 DNA sequence: TGTGCCAGCACGGTGCGGGGGCGCTCTGAAAAACTGTTTTTT. Translating gives CASTVRGRSEKLFF.

The chain uses TRBV5-1 and TRBJ1-2; D is uncertain. The CDR3 covers 14 residues. V gave up 0 bases and J gave up 8 bases, with 14 bases separating them. The germline V gene encodes CDR1 SGHRS and CDR2 YFSETQ. This chain's CDR3 is CASSLETEAGGYTF. CDR3 coding DNA: TGCGCCAGCAGCTTGGAAACTGAGGCGGGCGGCTACACCTTC.

This rearrangement joins TRBV19 to TRBJ2-5, with 7 bases fitting TRBD2. This CDR3 is 14 amino acids long. CDR1 is LNHDA, CDR2 SQIVND, per germline (reference sequence). Trimming removed 7 bases from V and 2 bases from J; junction bases left unmatched: 7. This chain's CDR3 is CASTKIAGQETQYF. The DNA of the CDR3 is TGTGCCAGTACTAAAATAGCGGGTCAAGAGACCCAGTACTTC. Combining the CDR3 with reference TRBV19 and TRBJ2-5 gives the whole variable domain DGGITQSPKYLFRKEGQNVTLSCEQNLNHDAMYWYRQDPGQGLRLIYYSQIVNDFQKGDIAEGYSVSREKKESFPLTVTSAQKNPTAFYLCASTKIAGQETQYFGPGTRLLVL.

DNA of the CDR3: TGTGCCGGTCATCAGGCGAGAAGCTCCTACGAGCAGTACTTC. It codes for CAGHQARSSYEQYF. The rearrangement joins TRBV30 to TRBJ2-7; D uncertain. Trimming removed 8 bases from V and 0 bases from J, with 17 bases in between. CDR1 GTSNPN and CDR2 SVGIG come from the germline V gene (reference sequence). The CDR3 runs 14 residues.

The chain joins TRBV4-1 to TRBJ1-1; possibly TRBD1 for D (6 bases). Germline assignment: CDR1 MGHRA and CDR2 YSYEKL. The CDR3 length is 15 residues. V was clipped by 3 bases and J by 4 bases, with 15 bases between them. The DNA for the CDR3 is TGCGCCAGCAGCCATACGGACAGCCTATCCACTGAAGCTTTCTTT. Translating gives CASSHTDSLSTEAFF.

In DNA form, the CDR3 reads TGTGCCAGCAGCCGGGACAGGGTCGGTGGCTACACCTTC. Translation: CASSRDRVGGYTF. The chain combines TRBV27 with TRBJ1-2, with 9 positions matching TRBD1. The germline gives CDR1 MNHEY, CDR2 SMNVEV (reference sequence). This CDR3 spans 13 amino acids. The ends lost 6 bases at V and 7 bases at J; junction bases unmatched: 6.

This chain connects TRBV2 to TRBJ1-3; no firm D call. The CDR3 spans 12 residues. Germline-derived CDR1 and CDR2 are SNHLY and FYNNEI. Trimming stripped 3 bases from V and 4 bases from J, with 4 bases between. CDR3 sequence: CASSDLGNTIYF. Written as DNA, the CDR3 is TGTGCCAGCAGTGACCTCGGAAACACCATATATTTT.

The rearrangement uses TRBV14 and TRBJ2-2; no reliable D call. Germline CDR1 is SGHDN and CDR2 is FVKESK. The CDR3 length is 13 residues. V gave up 2 bases and J gave up 1 base, with 2 bases separating them. CDR3 in amino acids: CASSQLNTGELFF. CDR3 coding DNA: TGTGCCAGCAGCCAACTGAACACCGGGGAGCTGTTTTTT.

CDR3 amino acids: CAWSPDRQTEAFF. CDR3 DNA sequence: TGTGCCTGGAGTCCAGACAGGCAGACTGAAGCTTTCTTT. The chain couples TRBV30 to TRBJ1-1, with D tentatively TRBD1 (6 bases). This CDR3 is built from 13 residues. Per germline, CDR1 GTSNPN and CDR2 SVGIG (reference sequence). V was pared by 2 bases and J by 5 bases, with 12 bases between.

The rearrangement links TRBV4-2 to TRBJ2-1; the match to TRBD2 covers 7 bases. Germline lookup yields CDR1 LGHNA and CDR2 YNFKEQ. Germline trimming cut 0 bases from V and 4 bases from J; bases unmatched to any gene: 6. The CDR3 consists of 16 residues. CDR3 DNA: TGTGCCAGCAGCCAAGAGGGGCTAGCGGCTTACAATGAGCAGTTCTTC. Residues: CASSQEGLAAYNEQFF.

This chain joins TRBV7-3 and TRBJ2-7; 11 bases match TRBD1. There are 15 residues in the CDR3. V lost 5 bases and J lost 4; bases outside the gene matches: 7. Germline V lookup: CDR1 SGHTA, CDR2 FQGTGA. This CDR3 reads CASSPGQGAIYEQYF. CDR3 in DNA: TGTGCCAGCAGCCCTGGACAGGGGGCTATTTACGAGCAGTACTTC.

Written as DNA, the CDR3 is TGTGCCAGCAGCCTTTGGACTAGCGGGAGGGCAATTGGAGAGACCCAGTACTTC. Its translation: CASSLWTSGRAIGETQYF. The chain has TRBV4-2 and TRBJ2-5, with 15 bases fitting TRBD2. J lost 4 bases, V lost 4 bases, and 10 bases had no gene match. The CDR3 has 18 residues. Per germline, CDR1 LGHNA and CDR2 YNFKEQ.

This clone occurred a few times. The rearrangement uses TRBV7-8 and TRBJ2-2, with 7 bases that match TRBD1. Trimming cost V 5 bases and J 1 base; bases outside gene matches: 7. This CDR3 region has 16 residues. CDR1 SGHVS and CDR2 FQNEAQ come from the germline V gene. CDR3 DNA: TGTGCCAGCAGCCCTCGAGGGGGCCTGAACACCGGGGAGCTGTTTTTT. Encoded protein: CASSPRGGLNTGELFF.

The rearrangement links TRBV7-9 to TRBJ2-2; D is perhaps TRBD2 (6 bases). Germline V CDR1 and CDR2: SEHNR, FQNEAQ (reference sequence). The CDR3 contains 15 residues. V lost 3 bases to trimming and J lost 3 bases, with 11 bases between them. The CDR3 loop reads CASSFESGYTGELFF. The CDR3 DNA follows: TGTGCCAGCAGCTTTGAGAGCGGGTACACCGGGGAGCTGTTTTTT.

The chain uses TRBV6-6 and TRBJ2-1, with 15 bases that match TRBD2. There are 16 residues in the CDR3. The V gene end was trimmed by 6 bases and the J gene end by 7 bases; junction bases not matched to a gene: 7. Germline loops: CDR1 MNHNY, CDR2 SVGAGI (reference sequence). CDR3 sequence reads: CASSPGTSGRRNEQFF. CDR3 nucleotide sequence: TGTGCCAGCAGCCCCGGGACTAGCGGGAGGAGGAATGAGCAGTTCTTC.

The V and J genes are TRBV7-8 and TRBJ2-5; D might be TRBD2 (5 bases). Per the germline V gene, CDR1 is SGHVS and CDR2 is FQNEAQ. The CDR3 consists of 15 residues. Trimming shortened V by 1 base and J by 3 bases, and 12 bases separated the two germline ends. In DNA, the CDR3 is TGTGCCAGCAGCTTAGGGGTCGGGCGGGAAGAGACCCAGTACTTC. Encoded protein: CASSLGVGREETQYF.

The V gene is TRBV30, the J gene TRBJ2-7; TRBD2 might be the D (6 bases). The CDR3 is made up of 14 amino acids. Germline V CDR1 and CDR2: GTSNPN, SVGIG (reference sequence). V was clipped by 3 bases and J by 1 base, with 13 bases between them. CDR3 region: CAWSPGVGSYEQYF. Here the CDR3 DNA reads TGTGCCTGGAGCCCGGGGGTGGGGTCCTACGAGCAGTACTTC.